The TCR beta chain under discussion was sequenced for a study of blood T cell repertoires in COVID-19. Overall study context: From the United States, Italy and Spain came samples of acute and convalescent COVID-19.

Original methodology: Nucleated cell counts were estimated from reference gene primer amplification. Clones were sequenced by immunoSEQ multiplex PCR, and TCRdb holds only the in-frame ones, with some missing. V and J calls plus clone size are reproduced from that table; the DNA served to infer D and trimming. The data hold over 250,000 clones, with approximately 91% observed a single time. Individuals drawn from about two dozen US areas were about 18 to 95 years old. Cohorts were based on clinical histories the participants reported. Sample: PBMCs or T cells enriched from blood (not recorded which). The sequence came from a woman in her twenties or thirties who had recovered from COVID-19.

CDR3: CASSPLGGSAEAFF. The CDR3 nucleotides read TGCGCCAGCAGCCCTCTGGGAGGGAGCGCTGAAGCTTTCTTT. The chain recombines TRBV10-2 with TRBJ1-1; D unclear. CDR3 length: 14 residues. Between the trimmed V and J ends, which lost 6 bases and 6 bases, there was a span of 17 bases. Germline V gene sequence: CDR1 WSHSY, CDR2 SAAADI.